This T cell receptor beta chain was retrieved from a study of blood T cell repertoires in COVID-19. Study background: The United States, Italy and Spain supplied acute and convalescent COVID-19 samples. T cells, B-cell-depleted T cells, or PBMCs supplied cDNA or gDNA.

Original data processing: Cell counts per sample came from amplifying reference gene primers. Sequencing was performed with immunoSEQ multiplex PCR; in TCRdb, only in-frame clones are kept and a portion is missing. That table supplies the V and J calls and clone size; D and trimming were determined from the DNA. Seen here are 90,000 or so clones, 70% to 80% observed once, and the top ten hold about 24%. This CDR3 spans 15 amino acids. Germline V gene sequence: CDR1 MNHNY, CDR2 SVGAGI (reference sequence). V lost 2 bases and J lost 0, with 5 bases in between. Sample: peripheral blood. The chain has TRBV6-6 and TRBJ2-6; no firm D call. This receptor was taken from a human donor in a cohort sampled during active COVID-19. The CDR3 DNA follows: TGTGCCAGCAGTTACAGTAGCTCTGGGGCCAACGTCCTGACTTTC. It encodes CASSYSSSGANVLTF.